This T cell receptor (beta chain) was recovered during a study of early T cells in non-severe SARS-CoV-2 infection. Study-level background: Chains stayed unpaired after sequencing of bulk RNA from unsorted whole blood.

Each single cDNA molecule received a unique molecular identifier. TCRdb passed the 5' RACE reads through MiXCR, listing each CDR3 protein once. The data show 25,000 to 35,000 distinct CDR3 sequences, roughly 7.2% seen once. There are 13 residues in the CDR3. Trimming shortened V by 3 bases and J by 10 bases, and 13 bases separated the two germline ends. The chain carries TRBV12-3 or TRBV12-4 and TRBJ1-3, with D maybe TRBD1 (6 bases). The sequencing input was whole blood. This sequence was found in an adult who was a healthcare worker with PCR-confirmed SARS-CoV-2 infection or an uninfected control (not recorded which). For the CDR3, the DNA is TGTGCCAGCAGTTTGGAGGGGGAAAAGACCATATATTTT. As protein: CASSLEGEKTIYF.